The 20 T cell receptor beta chains given below trace back to one sample, sequenced in a study of identical twins (dated by TCRdb to about 2016). Libraries were constructed by 5' RACE. Reads for this sample came from an Illumina HiSeq 2000. The raw public data were reprocessed by TCRdb itself: fastp quality trimming at Q25, MiXCR clonotype calling, in-frame beta chains only. Every distinct CDR3 protein forms one entry, paired with its most common genes and DNA. The sample yields around 960,000 distinct CDR3 sequences; around 12% were counted once. Around 1.5% of the sample comes from the top ten. This sample also appeared in a second study, on yellow fever vaccine responses in identical twins.

Sequencing was done on a sample of PBMCs. All receptors derive from a young woman in good health.

This clonotype was observed many times. The V and J genes are TRBV7-3 and TRBJ2-1, with 8 bases that match TRBD1. Germline assignment: CDR1 SGHTA and CDR2 FQGTGA. The CDR3 sequence is 16 residues long. After removal of 4 bases from V and 9 bases from J, the junction contained 14 bases not matched to a gene. For the CDR3, the DNA is TGTGCCAGCAGCTCGCTACAGGGGGTGGATTCGGGTGAGCAGTTCTTC. Protein: CASSSLQGVDSGEQFF.

This clonotype was seen a few times. This chain joins TRBV7-9 and TRBJ1-6; D remains ambiguous. Trimming shortened V by 5 bases and J by 10 bases, and 9 bases separated the two germline ends. Germline-derived CDR1 and CDR2 are SEHNR and FQNEAQ (reference sequence). CDR3 length equals 12 residues. CDR3 coding DNA: TGTGCCAGCAGCCCCACGGCCTCACCCCTCCACTTT. It translates to CASSPTASPLHF.

This clonotype was recorded a few times. The rearrangement joins TRBV20-1 to TRBJ1-1, with D hard to call. Germline-derived CDR1 and CDR2 are DFQATT and SNEGSKA (reference sequence). The V end lost 1 base, the J end lost 5 bases, and 17 bases lay between the germline ends. The CDR3 is 15 amino acids. This chain's CDR3 is CSARGTITGETEAFF. The CDR3 nucleotides read TGCAGTGCTAGAGGGACCATTACTGGGGAAACTGAAGCTTTCTTT.

This chain uses TRBV5-1 with TRBJ2-1, with D tentatively TRBD1 (5 bases). The CDR3 covers 14 residues. V lost 1 base, J lost 7 bases, and 12 bases lay in between. Germline assignment: CDR1 SGHRS and CDR2 YFSETQ. The CDR3 here is CASSLRVQGNEQFF. DNA of the CDR3: TGCGCCAGCAGCTTGCGAGTTCAGGGTAATGAGCAGTTCTTC. The variable domain in full, with the rest retrieved from reference TRBV5-1 and TRBJ2-1, is KAGVTQTPRYLIKTRGQQVTLSCSPISGHRSVSWYQQTPGQGLQFLFEYFSETQRNKGNFPGRFSGRQFSNSRSEMNVSTLELGDSALYLCASSLRVQGNEQFFGPGTRLTVL.

This clonotype was seen a few times. The chain links TRBV25-1 to TRBJ1-2; a possible D gene is TRBD1 (6 bases). The CDR3 contains 15 residues. The V end was cut by 1 base, the J end by 5 bases, with 14 bases between. The V gene's germline CDR1 is MGHDK and CDR2 SYGVNS. CDR3 sequence reads: CASSESPRDKYGYTF. DNA for the CDR3: TGTGCCAGCAGTGAATCACCCCGGGACAAATATGGCTACACCTTC.

Only a few counts were recorded for this clonotype. V and J are TRBV7-9 and TRBJ2-1; 13 bases agree with TRBD2. CDR1 is SEHNR and CDR2 is FQNEAQ in the germline V gene (reference sequence). The CDR3 runs 16 residues. Trimming at V came to 1 base and at J to 8 bases, leaving 5 bases not matched to a gene. The chain's CDR3 is CASSLGLAGGSDEQFF. The CDR3 DNA reads as TGTGCCAGCAGCTTAGGACTAGCGGGAGGAAGCGATGAGCAGTTCTTC.

This clonotype came up a few times. This sequence joins TRBV7-9 and TRBJ1-5; TRBD1 is a possible D gene (6 bases). Trimming shortened V by 4 bases and J by 3 bases, and 10 bases separated the two germline ends. The CDR3 has 14 amino acids. Germline CDR1 and CDR2: SEHNR and FQNEAQ (reference sequence). CDR3 sequence (DNA): TGTGCCAGCAGCTCACAGGGCCCCAATCAGCCCCAGCATTTT. It codes for CASSSQGPNQPQHF.

The chain links TRBV3-1 to TRBJ1-4, with D uncertain. Germline V gene data show CDR1 as LGHDT and CDR2 as YNNKEL (reference sequence). V gave up 4 bases and J gave up 0 bases, with 9 bases separating them. The CDR3 loop spans 15 amino acids. For the CDR3, the DNA is TGTGCCAGCAGCCGCAGACACGCAACTAATGAAAAACTGTTTTTT. Translating it yields CASSRRHATNEKLFF. Full variable domain (outside the CDR3, taken from reference TRBV3-1 and TRBJ1-4): DTAVSQTPKYLVTQMGNDKSIKCEQNLGHDTMYWYKQDSKKFLKIMFSYNNKELIINETVPNRFSPKSPDKAHLNLHINSLELGDSAVYFCASSRRHATNEKLFFGSGTQLSVL.

Only a few counts were recorded for this clonotype. This chain joins TRBV2 and TRBJ1-2; D call uncertain. The CDR3 extends over 12 amino acids. V was cut by 7 bases and J by 2 bases, with 8 bases left in between. In germline, CDR1 is SNHLY, CDR2 FYNNEI. CDR3 coding DNA: TGTGCCAGCATGTCACAGAACTATGGCTACACCTTC. Translated: CASMSQNYGYTF.

In this sample, this clonotype turned up a few times. The V gene is TRBV6-1, the J gene TRBJ2-1; 12 bases are shared with TRBD1. CDR1 and CDR2 (germline): MNHNS, SASEGT. The CDR3 spans 15 residues. With 4 bases clipped from V and 7 bases from J, the junction kept 5 bases outside the gene matches. The CDR3 DNA sequence: TGTGCCAGCAGTGTATGGGGACAGGGGGCAAATGAGCAGTTCTTC. This gives the protein CASSVWGQGANEQFF.

In this sample, this clonotype turned up many times. V and J are TRBV12-3 or TRBV12-4 and TRBJ1-5, with D tentatively TRBD1 (6 bases). The CDR3 totals 15 residues. The V gene lost 7 bases and the J gene lost 0 bases, with 13 bases spanning the gap. CDR3 protein: CASTQGHNSNQPQHF. In nucleotides, the CDR3 is TGTGCCAGCACCCAGGGACATAATAGCAATCAGCCCCAGCATTTT.

J is TRBJ2-7 and V is TRBV4-1; D perhaps matches TRBD2 (5 bases). The CDR3 loop spans 14 amino acids. The germline V gene has CDR1 MGHRA and CDR2 YSYEKL. Trimming removed 1 base from V and 4 bases from J, with 11 bases in between. The CDR3 DNA is TGCGCCAGCAGCCAAGGAGAGAGCGGTTACGAGCAGTACTTC. This translates into CASSQGESGYEQYF.

The J gene is TRBJ1-2, the V gene TRBV27; 10 bases align to TRBD1. J gave up 8 bases and V 5 bases, and 11 bases lay outside the gene matches. This CDR3 has 15 residues. Per germline, CDR1 MNHEY and CDR2 SMNVEV (reference sequence). CDR3 nucleotide sequence: TGTGCCAGCAGTCCCAGGACAGGGGGAATAGCGGGCTACACCTTC. Its protein is CASSPRTGGIAGYTF.

This chain links TRBV4-1 with TRBJ2-6; 7 nucleotides match TRBD1. The CDR3 sequence is 16 residues long. Trimming removed 8 bases from V and 4 bases from J; junction bases left unmatched: 11. From germline, CDR1 is MGHRA and CDR2 YSYEKL. The CDR3 loop reads CASLPAGGLGANVLTF. DNA for the CDR3: TGCGCCAGCCTACCCGCAGGGGGTCTGGGGGCCAACGTCCTGACTTTC.

This clonotype occurred a few times. V usage is TRBV12-3 or TRBV12-4 and J usage is TRBJ1-5; D is perhaps TRBD1 (5 bases). The CDR3 is 15 amino acids. Between the trimmed V and J ends, which lost 3 bases and 0 bases, there was a span of 9 bases. The CDR3 sequence is CASSFVGGSNQPQHF. The CDR3 DNA reads as TGTGCCAGCAGTTTCGTGGGGGGTAGCAATCAGCCCCAGCATTTT.

This chain joins TRBV28 and TRBJ2-1, with TRBD2 matching over 8 bases. The CDR3 consists of 14 residues. Per the germline V gene, CDR1 is MDHEN and CDR2 is SYDVKM. V trimming: 5 bases; J trimming: 7 bases; junction bases outside the gene matches: 7. CDR3 nucleotides: TGTGCCAGCAGTCCGGTCGGGGGGGGAAATGAGCAGTTCTTC. Translating gives CASSPVGGGNEQFF.

The table lists this clonotype with a few counts. CDR3 nucleotides: TGCAGTGCTAGAGATTTGCCGTTGAGCGGGAGCGGTAATGAGCAGTTCTTC. It is translated as CSARDLPLSGSGNEQFF. This chain joins TRBV20-1 and TRBJ2-1, with TRBD2 matching over 8 bases. Germline V CDR1 and CDR2: DFQATT, SNEGSKA (reference sequence). This CDR3 comprises 17 residues. Unmatched junction bases numbered 14, after V lost 0 bases and J lost 7 bases.

The table lists this clonotype with a few counts. The genes are TRBV29-1 and TRBJ2-2, with D tentatively TRBD1 (5 bases). The germline CDR1 and CDR2 sequences are SQVTM and ANQGSEA. The CDR3 runs 12 residues. Between the trimmed V and J ends, which lost 7 bases and 5 bases, there was a span of 11 bases. The CDR3 spells CSAKTGTGELFF. The CDR3 coding sequence is TGCAGCGCCAAAACAGGAACCGGGGAGCTGTTTTTT.

Ten or more counts support this clonotype. V is TRBV6-5 and J is TRBJ1-5; the D is unclear. V was cut by 4 bases and J by 3 bases, with 7 bases left in between. This CDR3 has 13 residues. Germline lookup yields CDR1 MNHEY and CDR2 SVGAGI. The CDR3 protein is CASSSRPNQPQHF. CDR3 DNA: TGTGCCAGCAGTTCCCGACCCAATCAGCCCCAGCATTTT.

The chain joins TRBV5-1 to TRBJ2-2, with 9 bases identical to TRBD1. Germline trimming cut 4 bases from V and 5 bases from J; bases unmatched to any gene: 6. Germline assignment: CDR1 SGHRS and CDR2 YFSETQ. The CDR3 is made up of 15 amino acids. CDR3 protein: CASSQGQGMTGELFF. CDR3 DNA sequence: TGCGCCAGCAGCCAGGGACAGGGAATGACCGGGGAGCTGTTTTTT.